Listed below are T cell receptor beta chains from one sample, sequenced in a study of cytomegalovirus exposure and HLA in healthy donors. Only in-frame clones appear in the TCRdb table, and some are missing; sequencing was by immunoSEQ multiplex PCR. Of about 130,000 clones in the sample, 70% to 80% were seen once. Source material: PBMCs. The receptors shown here come from a human donor in good health. Each CDR3 is given with its conserved first and last residue. Fields, in order: J gene, clone size, V gene, D gene, CDR3 DNA, CDR3 protein. D genes are given only for firm matches. Clone size is shown for a subset of rows, as once, few, many or a class of expanded clone.

TRBJ2-3 | once | TRBV7-2 | TRBD2 | TGTGCCAGCAGCTCCCTCCGGCGGGAGGGCCTCGATACGCAGTATTTT | CASSSLRREGLDTQYF
TRBJ2-7 | - | TRBV18 | TRBD1 | TGTGCCAGCTCACCACCGGGACAGACCTACGAGCAGTACTTC | CASSPPGQTYEQYF
TRBJ2-2 | - | TRBV5-1 | TRBD1 | TGCGCCAGCAGCTTGGCGGGACAGGAGAACACCGGGGAGCTGTTTTTT | CASSLAGQENTGELFF
TRBJ2-7 | - | TRBV7-9 | - | TGTGCCAGCAGCTTAGTTAGCGGCCAAATGGCGGAGCAGTACTTC | CASSLVSGQMAEQYF
TRBJ1-2 | - | TRBV6-5 | TRBD1 | TGTGCCAGCAGAGAACAGGGGCACTATGGCTACACCTTC | CASREQGHYGYTF
TRBJ2-2 | - | TRBV9 | TRBD1 | TGTGCCAGCAGCGGACAGGGGAACGGGGAGCTGTTTTTT | CASSGQGNGELFF
TRBJ2-5 | - | TRBV7-2 | - | TGTGCCAGCAGCAAAGCGGTTGTGGGCCAAGAGACCCAGTACTTC | CASSKAVVGQETQYF
TRBJ1-5 | - | TRBV18 | TRBD1 | TGTGCCAGCTCAACCCGGACAGGGGGAGAGGGTCAGCCCCAGCATTTT | CASSTRTGGEGQPQHF
TRBJ1-5 | - | TRBV18 | TRBD1 | TGTGCCAGCACGACAGGGGTTGGTAATCAGCCCCAGCATTTT | CASTTGVGNQPQHF
TRBJ1-2 | - | TRBV7-8 | TRBD1 | TGTGCCAGCAGCTTAGGCCCGGGACAGCAGTACTATGGCTACACCTTC | CASSLGPGQQYYGYTF
TRBJ2-3 | - | TRBV11-2 | TRBD1 | TGTGCCAGCAGCCCGACAGGGATAGGCCCCACTATTAACACAGATACGCAGTATTTT | CASSPTGIGPTINTDTQYF
TRBJ1-3 | - | TRBV6-6 | - | TGTACCAGCAGTTGGGACAACTCTGGAAACACCATATATTTT | CTSSWDNSGNTIYF
TRBJ2-2 | - | TRBV29-1 | - | TGCAGCGTTGTTGTGGGCACCGGGGGGCTGTTTTTT | CSVVVGTGGLFF
TRBJ2-1 | - | TRBV5-1 | TRBD1 | TGCGCCAGCAGTTACGTACCGGGACAGGGGTACCCTGAGCAGTTCTTC | CASSYVPGQGYPEQFF
TRBJ1-5 | - | TRBV6-4 | - | TGTGCCAGCAGCTGCACCAGACGAAGAAGGGGGCAGCCCCAGCATTTT | CASSCTRRRRGQPQHF
TRBJ1-2 | - | TRBV2 | TRBD1 | TGTGCCAGCAGTCGGACAGGGGGCTTATCGGTAGGGGGCTACACCTTC | CASSRTGGLSVGGYTF
TRBJ2-5 | - | TRBV9 | TRBD1 | TGTGCCAGCAGCGTCCGGGACAGGGGAAAAGAGACCCAGTACTTC | CASSVRDRGKETQYF
TRBJ2-1 | - | TRBV28 | - | TGTGCCAGCGAGGGTGGTTCCTACAATGAGCAGTTCTTC | CASEGGSYNEQFF
TRBJ2-7 | - | TRBV21-1 | - | TGTGCCAGCAGCAAAGGGCCGGGACTAGCGGTTGGGGTAGCTTCCGAGCAGTACTTC | CASSKGPGLAVGVASEQYF
TRBJ2-7 | - | TRBV7-2 | - | TGTGCCAGCAGCCCAGGGGGGATCCGGGAGCAGTACTTC | CASSPGGIREQYF
TRBJ2-1 | - | TRBV30 | TRBD2 | TGTGCCTGGAGTATTAGCGGGAGTGAATATGAGCAGTTCTTC | CAWSISGSEYEQFF
TRBJ1-2 | - | TRBV30 | TRBD1 | TGTGCCTGGAGTGTACAGAGGGGACAGACTATCTACACCTTC | CAWSVQRGQTIYTF
TRBJ2-2 | - | TRBV11-1 | TRBD2 | TGTACCAGCAGTCTAGAGGATCTAGCGGGAGGGCCCGGGGAGCTGTTTTTT | CTSSLEDLAGGPGELFF
TRBJ2-2 | - | TRBV19 | - | TGTGCCAGTAAACACGGCGGCCACGGGGACACCGGGGAGCTGTTTTTT | CASKHGGHGDTGELFF
TRBJ2-7 | - | TRBV19 | TRBD2 | TGTGCCAGTAGTCTCACTAGCGGGCTACCCTACGAGCAGTACTTC | CASSLTSGLPYEQYF
TRBJ2-1 | - | TRBV19 | - | TGTGCCAGTAGTATAGCGTGGGGCAGTGAGCAGTTCTTC | CASSIAWGSEQFF
TRBJ2-5 | few | TRBV7-3 | - | TGTGCCAGCAGCTTAGCGGGAAAGCTGGGAGAGACCCAGTACTTC | CASSLAGKLGETQYF
TRBJ2-3 | - | TRBV4-3 | - | TGCGCCAGCAGCCTCTGGGCAGAACGCACAGATACGCAGTATTTT | CASSLWAERTDTQYF
TRBJ1-1 | - | TRBV9 | - | TGTGCCAGCGGAAAGGACAGTTGGAACACTGAAGCTTTCTTT | CASGKDSWNTEAFF
TRBJ1-6 | - | TRBV5-1 | - | TGCGCCAGCAGCTTGTCAGGGCTTGATAATTCACCCCTCCACTTT | CASSLSGLDNSPLHF
TRBJ2-5 | few | TRBV29-1 | - | TGCAGCGTTGAAATTGGGGCAGGGCGTCAAGAGACCCAGTACTTC | CSVEIGAGRQETQYF
TRBJ2-7 | - | TRBV6-5 | - | TGTGCCAGCAGTCCAACCCCGGCGGGTACGAAGCAGTACTTC | CASSPTPAGTKQYF
TRBJ1-1 | - | TRBV19 | - | TGTGCCAGTAGTTTTCTTGGCATGAACACTGAAGCTTTCTTT | CASSFLGMNTEAFF
TRBJ2-1 | - | TRBV7-6 | - | TGTGCCAGCAGGAATGCGGGGAATGAGCAGTTCTTC | CASRNAGNEQFF
TRBJ1-2 | few | TRBV10-3 | TRBD1 | TGTGCCATCAGGGATACAGGGGATAATGGCTACACCTTC | CAIRDTGDNGYTF
TRBJ2-7 | - | TRBV15 | - | TGTGCCCCCGCGGACAGCCAGTACGAGCAGTACTTC | CAPADSQYEQYF
TRBJ2-3 | - | TRBV6-1 | - | TGTGCCAGCAGACCAGACACAGATACGCAGTATTTT | CASRPDTDTQYF
TRBJ1-3 | - | TRBV18 | - | TGTGCCAGCTCACCCCTCGGACAAGGGGGACGAGACACCATATATTTT | CASSPLGQGGRDTIYF
TRBJ2-2 | - | TRBV28 | - | TGTGCCAGCACCCTGATAGGGGGGCTGTTTTTT | CASTLIGGLFF
TRBJ1-3 | once | TRBV5-4 | TRBD1 | TGTGCCAGCAGCTGGGGACAGGGACAACTCTCTGGAAACACCATATATTTT | CASSWGQGQLSGNTIYF
TRBJ1-1 | - | TRBV9 | - | TGTGCCAGCAGCGGGGGGACTAAGGCCGTGGCCACTGAAGCTTTCTTT | CASSGGTKAVATEAFF
TRBJ1-5 | - | TRBV28 | - | TGTGCCAGCAGTTTCGGGTCTTTCAATCAGCCCCAGCATTTT | CASSFGSFNQPQHF
TRBJ1-3 | once | TRBV7-9 | - | TGTGCCAGCAGCCCGACAATTCATGGGGGAAACACCATATATTTT | CASSPTIHGGNTIYF
TRBJ2-7 | - | TRBV15 | TRBD1 | TGTGCCACCGCTGCTCGACAGGGGGGCTACGAGCAGTACTTC | CATAARQGGYEQYF
TRBJ1-1 | - | TRBV7-2 | - | TGTGCCAGCAGCTTATGGAGTTTGGGCACTGAAGCTTTCTTT | CASSLWSLGTEAFF